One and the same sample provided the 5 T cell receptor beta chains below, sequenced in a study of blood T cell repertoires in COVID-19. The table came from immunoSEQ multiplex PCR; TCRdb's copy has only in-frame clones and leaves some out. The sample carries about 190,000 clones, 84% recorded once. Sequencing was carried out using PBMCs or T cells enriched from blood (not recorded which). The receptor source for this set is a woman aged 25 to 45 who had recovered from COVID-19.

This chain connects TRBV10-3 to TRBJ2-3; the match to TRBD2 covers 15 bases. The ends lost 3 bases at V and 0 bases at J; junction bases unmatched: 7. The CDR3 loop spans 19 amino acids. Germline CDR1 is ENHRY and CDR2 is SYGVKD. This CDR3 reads CAISDSGTSGRLSTDTQYF. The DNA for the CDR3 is TGTGCCATCAGTGACTCCGGGACTAGCGGGAGGTTAAGCACAGATACGCAGTATTTT.

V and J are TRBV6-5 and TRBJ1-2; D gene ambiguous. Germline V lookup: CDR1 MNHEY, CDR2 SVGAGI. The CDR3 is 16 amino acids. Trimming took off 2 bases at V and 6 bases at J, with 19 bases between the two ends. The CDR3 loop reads CASSYENSGGEDGYTF. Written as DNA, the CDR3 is TGTGCCAGCAGTTACGAAAATAGTGGCGGGGAGGATGGCTACACCTTC.

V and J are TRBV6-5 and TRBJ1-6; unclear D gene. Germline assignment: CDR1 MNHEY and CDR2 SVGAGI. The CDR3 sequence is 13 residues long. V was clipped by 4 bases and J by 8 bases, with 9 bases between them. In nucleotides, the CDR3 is TGTGCCAGCAGTTCCGGGAGGGATTCACCCCTCCACTTT. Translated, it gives CASSSGRDSPLHF.

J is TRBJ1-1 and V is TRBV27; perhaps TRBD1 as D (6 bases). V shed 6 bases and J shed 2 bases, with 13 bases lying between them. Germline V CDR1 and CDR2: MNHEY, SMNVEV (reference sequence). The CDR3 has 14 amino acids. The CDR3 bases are TGTGCCAGCAGCTACCGGACAGCTAACACTGAAGCTTTCTTT. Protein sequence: CASSYRTANTEAFF.

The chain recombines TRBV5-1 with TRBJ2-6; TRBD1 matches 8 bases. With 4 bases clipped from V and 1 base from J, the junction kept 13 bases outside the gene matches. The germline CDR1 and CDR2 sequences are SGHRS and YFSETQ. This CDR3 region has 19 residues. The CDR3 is CASSPSMTGERSGANVLTF. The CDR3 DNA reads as TGCGCCAGCAGCCCGTCTATGACAGGGGAGAGATCTGGGGCCAACGTCCTGACTTTC.